This passage covers 25 T cell receptor beta chains from one sample sequenced in a study of cytomegalovirus exposure and HLA in healthy donors (dated 2017 in TCRdb). Library prep was done by the immunoSEQ multiplex PCR assay. A mixture of 60 forward primers for TCR Vbeta segments and 13 reverse primers for TCR Jbeta segments was used in the multiplex PCR. The clones in this table, taken by TCRdb from immuneACCESS, are in-frame only. Not every clone is retained; where verified, under half of the shortfall comes from an unresolved V gene, and the cause of the rest is unknown. This sample comprises approximately 140,000 clones, about 80% of them detected only once. Together, the top ten hold under 4.5% of the sample. The sample consisted of PBMCs. The receptor set was obtained from a man in his late teens or twenties in good health and CMV-seronegative.

This clone was seen a handful of times. V gene TRBV9 combines with J gene TRBJ2-2; D gene ambiguous. Trimming pared 4 bases from V and 6 bases from J, leaving 10 bases between. The CDR3 spans 13 residues. Germline assignment: CDR1 SGDLS and CDR2 YYNGEE. In DNA form, the CDR3 reads TGTGCCAGCAGCACCAGCGATCCCGGGGAGCTGTTTTTT. This codes for CASSTSDPGELFF.

The chain links TRBV7-8 to TRBJ1-3; D gene ambiguous. The germline V and J ends were trimmed by 1 base and 0 bases, with 7 bases remaining between them. Germline values: CDR1 SGHVS, CDR2 FQNEAQ. The length of the CDR3 is 15 residues. CDR3 sequence (DNA): TGTGCCAGCAGCTTAGTCCACAGCTCTGGAAACACCATATATTTT. Its protein is CASSLVHSSGNTIYF.

This chain uses TRBV5-1 with TRBJ2-1; unclear D gene. This CDR3 has 14 amino acids. Germline assignment: CDR1 SGHRS and CDR2 YFSETQ. Trimming pared 3 bases from V and 8 bases from J, leaving 15 bases between. CDR3 amino acids: CASSYVPGSHEQFF. CDR3 in DNA: TGCGCCAGCAGCTACGTCCCGGGTTCCCATGAGCAGTTCTTC.

J is TRBJ1-3 and V is TRBV5-1, with D possibly being TRBD1 (6 bases). CDR1 and CDR2 (germline): SGHRS, YFSETQ. The V end was cut by 2 bases, the J end by 0 bases, with 12 bases between. The CDR3 extends over 16 amino acids. CDR3 amino acids: CASSFTQGISGNTIYF. CDR3 coding DNA: TGCGCCAGCAGCTTCACACAGGGAATCTCTGGAAACACCATATATTTT.

This clone was seen more than once but under ten times. The chain joins TRBV6-1 to TRBJ1-4; D is possibly TRBD1 (6 bases). The germline V and J ends were trimmed by 0 bases and 10 bases, with 18 bases remaining between them. The CDR3 has 16 amino acids. Germline-derived CDR1 and CDR2 are MNHNS and SASEGT. CDR3 DNA sequence: TGTGCCAGCAGTGAAGCGCGGTATGGGGGCTCCGGAAAACTGTTTTTT. It codes for CASSEARYGGSGKLFF.

The CDR3 sequence is CASRERRGVGDEQFF. CDR3 sequence (DNA): TGTGCCAGCAGAGAGAGACGGGGGGTGGGGGATGAGCAGTTCTTC. This chain connects TRBV6-6 to TRBJ2-1; 7 nucleotides agree with TRBD2. The CDR3 loop spans 15 amino acids. V lost 6 bases to trimming and J lost 8 bases; unmatched junction nucleotides: 13. Germline values: CDR1 MNHNY, CDR2 SVGAGI (reference sequence).

V gene TRBV5-1 combines with J gene TRBJ1-2; D perhaps matches TRBD1 (6 bases). Trimming took 0 bases from V and 7 from J, leaving 16 bases between them. The CDR3 is 15 residues long. The germline CDR1 and CDR2 sequences are SGHRS and YFSETQ. The CDR3 sequence is CASSLGQERRVGYTF. CDR3 sequence (DNA): TGCGCCAGCAGCTTGGGACAGGAGAGACGCGTTGGCTACACCTTC.

This chain connects TRBV6-6 to TRBJ2-3; D perhaps matches TRBD1 (5 bases). The CDR3 extends over 12 amino acids. Between the trimmed V and J ends, which lost 7 bases and 0 bases, there was a span of 5 bases. Germline CDR1 and CDR2: MNHNY and SVGAGI (reference sequence). CDR3 sequence reads: CASKGSTDTQYF. The CDR3 region has the DNA TGTGCCAGCAAGGGGAGCACAGATACGCAGTATTTT.

On this clone itself: The identical CDR3 is also encoded by other nucleotide sequences in the sample. This chain joins TRBV6-1 and TRBJ1-5, with 10 bases fitting TRBD1. V shed 4 bases and J 6 bases; nucleotides not matched to a gene: 6. The V gene's germline CDR1 is MNHNS and CDR2 SASEGT. The CDR3 has 15 amino acids. This chain's CDR3 is CASSATTGGGQPQHF. The CDR3 DNA is TGTGCCAGCAGTGCGACGACAGGGGGCGGTCAGCCCCAGCATTTT.

The chain joins TRBV5-1 to TRBJ1-2; no firm D call. Germline CDR1 SGHRS, CDR2 YFSETQ. The CDR3 sequence is 16 residues long. V was cut by 0 bases and J by 4 bases, with 16 bases left in between. The CDR3 is CASSLAPATGGYGYTF. The CDR3 DNA reads as TGCGCCAGCAGCTTGGCCCCAGCAACCGGCGGCTATGGCTACACCTTC.

The chain uses TRBV6-6 and TRBJ2-1; 13 nucleotides align to TRBD2. With V trimmed by 6 bases and J by 6 bases, 8 bases remained unmatched. This CDR3 spans 16 amino acids. The germline gives CDR1 MNHNY, CDR2 SVGAGI (reference sequence). The CDR3 loop reads CASSLKLAGGSNEQFF. CDR3 sequence (DNA): TGTGCCAGCAGCTTAAAACTAGCGGGAGGGTCCAATGAGCAGTTCTTC.

The chain employs TRBV30 and TRBJ2-7; TRBD1 matches at 11 bases. V lost 0 bases to trimming and J lost 5 bases; unmatched junction nucleotides: 6. The length of the CDR3 is 15 residues. Germline lookup yields CDR1 GTSNPN and CDR2 SVGIG (reference sequence). The CDR3 is CAWSVYGTGGNEQYF. The CDR3 DNA follows: TGTGCCTGGAGTGTATACGGGACAGGGGGAAACGAGCAGTACTTC.

The chain employs TRBV27 and TRBJ2-1; perhaps TRBD2 as D (5 bases). This CDR3 spans 16 amino acids. Germline-derived CDR1 and CDR2 are MNHEY and SMNVEV (reference sequence). Deletions cut 5 bases from V and 0 bases from J, with 14 bases between. The CDR3 region has the DNA TGTGCCAGCAGTAACCCGGGAATAAGCTCCTACAATGAGCAGTTCTTC. Translating it yields CASSNPGISSYNEQFF.

V usage is TRBV2 and J usage is TRBJ2-3, with 10 bases that match TRBD2. Looked up from germline, CDR1 is SNHLY and CDR2 is FYNNEI. The CDR3 loop spans 18 amino acids. J was trimmed by 4 bases and V by 4 bases; bases with no gene match: 14. This CDR3 is CASSVASGGQHLADTQYF. Here the CDR3 DNA reads TGTGCCAGCAGTGTAGCTAGCGGGGGCCAACATCTCGCAGATACGCAGTATTTT.

The chain couples TRBV28 to TRBJ2-5; 9 bases fit TRBD1. The end of the DNA fits TRBJ2-7 better, so the J call may be wrong. The CDR3 sequence is 16 residues long. Germline CDR1 MDHEN, CDR2 SYDVKM. The DNA of the CDR3 is TGTGCCAGCAGTTTAAGGGGTTTAAGACAGGGGGACGAGCAGTACTTC. Translated: CASSLRGLRQGDEQYF.

This chain joins TRBV29-1 and TRBJ2-1; 7 bases agree with TRBD1. The CDR3 is made up of 18 amino acids. The J segment lost 1 base and the V segment lost 7 bases, leaving 19 bases of the junction unmatched. CDR1 and CDR2 (germline): SQVTM, ANQGSEA. The chain's CDR3 is CSGGRQGWTMGSYNEQFF. CDR3 in DNA: TGCAGCGGCGGCAGACAGGGTTGGACGATGGGATCCTACAATGAGCAGTTCTTC.

V and J are TRBV30 and TRBJ1-4; 9 nucleotides match TRBD1. J was trimmed by 7 bases and V by 2 bases; bases with no gene match: 11. CDR3 length: 16 residues. Germline CDR1 GTSNPN, CDR2 SVGIG (reference sequence). The CDR3 reads CAWSSPRQGGSEKLFF. DNA of the CDR3: TGTGCCTGGAGTTCCCCTAGACAGGGGGGGAGTGAAAAACTGTTTTTT.

This clone was seen only once. The V and J genes are TRBV6-1 and TRBJ2-7, with TRBD1 matching over 7 bases. CDR3 size: 15 residues. Germline loops: CDR1 MNHNS, CDR2 SASEGT. With 4 bases clipped from V and 4 bases from J, the junction kept 10 bases outside the gene matches. CDR3 DNA: TGTGCCAGCAGTGCCCAGAGACAGGGCAAGTACGAGCAGTACTTC. The encoded protein is CASSAQRQGKYEQYF.

V is TRBV7-9 and J is TRBJ2-2; perhaps TRBD1 as D (6 bases). V dropped 6 bases and J dropped 13 bases, with 12 bases sitting between them. CDR1 is SEHNR, CDR2 FQNEAQ, per germline (reference sequence). CDR3 length: 11 amino acids. The CDR3 reads CASSPDRRLFF. CDR3 coding DNA: TGTGCCAGCAGTCCAGACAGGAGGCTGTTTTTT.

The rearrangement joins TRBV19 to TRBJ1-1; the D gene is possibly TRBD1 (6 bases). The ends were cut back, 9 bases at V and 1 base at J, with 12 bases in the middle. Germline lookup yields CDR1 LNHDA and CDR2 SQIVND (reference sequence). The CDR3 spans 13 residues. CDR3 sequence (DNA): TGTGCCAGCCAGACAGGACCGAACACTGAAGCTTTCTTT. It translates to CASQTGPNTEAFF.

V gene TRBV5-1 combines with J gene TRBJ2-7, with D unresolved. This CDR3 comprises 13 residues. Germline assignment: CDR1 SGHRS and CDR2 YFSETQ. The germline V and J ends were trimmed by 3 bases and 6 bases, with 13 bases remaining between them. The CDR3 DNA reads TGCGCCAGCAGCTCGGGTGCGAAGACCGAGCAGTACTTC. Residues: CASSSGAKTEQYF.

The chain carries TRBV6-5 and TRBJ1-2; 9 bases are shared with TRBD1. There are 13 residues in the CDR3. Germline-derived CDR1 and CDR2 are MNHEY and SVGAGI. Trimming took 6 bases from V and 5 from J; bases not matched to a gene: 4. The CDR3 protein is CASRWTGEYGYTF. For the CDR3, the DNA is TGTGCCAGCAGATGGACAGGGGAGTATGGCTACACCTTC.

The genes are TRBV28 and TRBJ1-1, with D hard to call. Germline CDR1 reads MDHEN; CDR2 reads SYDVKM. Trimming cost V 6 bases and J 6 bases, with 17 bases left between them. This CDR3 region has 14 residues. The CDR3 DNA is TGTGCCAGCAGCCGAGGAGGCCCCTACCCTGAAGCTTTCTTT. It encodes CASSRGGPYPEAFF.

The chain links TRBV7-8 to TRBJ1-1, with TRBD1 identical over 10 bases. The junction had 4 bases not matched to a gene; V was cut back by 6 bases and J by 0 bases. The length of the CDR3 is 15 residues. CDR1 SGHVS and CDR2 FQNEAQ come from the germline V gene. In nucleotides, the CDR3 is TGTGCCAGCAGTTGGGACAGGGGCCTGAACACTGAAGCTTTCTTT. Translation gives CASSWDRGLNTEAFF.

V usage is TRBV10-1 and J usage is TRBJ2-1; 8 bases are a match to TRBD2. Germline V gene lookup returns CDR1 WNHNN and CDR2 SYGVQD (reference sequence). There are 17 residues in the CDR3. V gave up 4 bases and J gave up 5 bases; unmatched junction bases: 13. The CDR3 DNA sequence: TGCGCCAGCAGTGCGTATTACGGGCGGGAGGACCACAATGAGCAGTTCTTC. This sequence encodes CASSAYYGREDHNEQFF.